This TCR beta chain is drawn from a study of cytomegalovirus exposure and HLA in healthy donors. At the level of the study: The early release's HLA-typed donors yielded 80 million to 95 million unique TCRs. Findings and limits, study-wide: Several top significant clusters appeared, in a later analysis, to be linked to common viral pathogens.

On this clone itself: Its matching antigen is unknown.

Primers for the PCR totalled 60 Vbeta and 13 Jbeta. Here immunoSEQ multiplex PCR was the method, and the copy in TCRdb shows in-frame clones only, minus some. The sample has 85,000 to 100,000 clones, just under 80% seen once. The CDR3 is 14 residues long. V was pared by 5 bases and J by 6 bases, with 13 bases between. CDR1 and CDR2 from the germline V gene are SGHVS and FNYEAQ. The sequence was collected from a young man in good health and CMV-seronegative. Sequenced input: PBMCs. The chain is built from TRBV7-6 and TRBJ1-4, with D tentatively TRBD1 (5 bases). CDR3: CASSRGGMDEKLFF. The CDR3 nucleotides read TGTGCCAGCAGCCGGGGGGGGATGGATGAAAAACTGTTTTTT.